A selection of T cell receptor beta chains follows, all from one sample in a study of regulatory T cells in long-lasting Graves disease. TCRdb used MiXCR to reprocess the multiplex PCR reads, holding one entry per CDR3 protein. The profile shows roughly 560,000 distinct CDR3 sequences, roughly a sixth of them singletons. These data also featured in a second study, about T cells in Graves' hyperthyroidism and ophthalmopathy.

The sample consisted of peripheral blood mononuclear cells (PBMCs), taken at new diagnosis, from a patient treated with antithyroid drugs. The receptors originated from a woman between 40 and 65 years old with Graves disease. Each CDR3 is given with its conserved first and last residue. Fields, in order: D gene, V gene, J gene, clone size, CDR3 DNA, CDR3 protein. The D gene is left open where the match is weak. Size is omitted from some rows. Given values are once, few, many or a class for expanded clones.

d_call: TRBD2; v_call: TRBV11-2; j_call: TRBJ2-1; clone_size: few; cdr3_nt: TGTGCCAGCAGCACACTAGCGGGGGGGCCTAATGAGCAGTTCTTC; cdr3_aa: CASSTLAGGPNEQFF
d_call: NA; v_call: TRBV4-2; j_call: TRBJ1-5; clone_size: NA; cdr3_nt: TGTGCCAGCAGCCTGTTTGGAGGGGCGACCCCTACGACGAACGGGAATCAGCCCCAGCATTTT; cdr3_aa: CASSLFGGATPTTNGNQPQHF
d_call: NA; v_call: TRBV30; j_call: TRBJ1-1; clone_size: many; cdr3_nt: TGTGCCTGGACCCGCAGGGTTAGCACTGAAGCTTTCTTT; cdr3_aa: CAWTRRVSTEAFF
d_call: NA; v_call: TRBV28; j_call: TRBJ2-3; clone_size: many; cdr3_nt: TGTGCCAGCAGCCCCAGTGGTACGCAGTATTTT; cdr3_aa: CASSPSGTQYF
d_call: NA; v_call: TRBV2; j_call: TRBJ2-1; clone_size: many; cdr3_nt: TGTGCCAGCAGTGAACGCGCTACCTACAATGAGCAGTTCTTC; cdr3_aa: CASSERATYNEQFF
d_call: NA; v_call: TRBV3-1; j_call: TRBJ2-1; clone_size: many; cdr3_nt: TGTGCCAGCAGCCCCCGAACAGGGACGAGTGAGCAGTTCTTC; cdr3_aa: CASSPRTGTSEQFF
d_call: NA; v_call: TRBV20-1; j_call: TRBJ1-1; clone_size: NA; cdr3_nt: TGCAGTGCTTCCCCTGGCCCCCGCGCTGAAGCTTTCTTT; cdr3_aa: CSASPGPRAEAFF
d_call: TRBD1; v_call: TRBV6-1; j_call: TRBJ2-3; clone_size: many; cdr3_nt: TGTGCCAGCAGTGAAGGGGTAGGGGGCGGCCGCACAGATACGCAGTATTTT; cdr3_aa: CASSEGVGGGRTDTQYF
d_call: NA; v_call: TRBV7-9; j_call: TRBJ2-2; clone_size: many; cdr3_nt: TGTGCCAGCAGCTCTCAAGGGTCCACCGGGGAGCTGTTTTTT; cdr3_aa: CASSSQGSTGELFF
d_call: NA; v_call: TRBV7-9; j_call: TRBJ2-2; clone_size: NA; cdr3_nt: TGTGCCAGCAGCTTGTACGGGTCCACCGGGGAGCTGTTTTTT; cdr3_aa: CASSLYGSTGELFF
d_call: TRBD1; v_call: TRBV6-1; j_call: TRBJ2-5; clone_size: NA; cdr3_nt: TGTGCCAGCAGGCCGACAGGGGGCGCGGGAGAGACCCAGTACTTC; cdr3_aa: CASRPTGGAGETQYF
d_call: TRBD1; v_call: TRBV2; j_call: TRBJ2-3; clone_size: many; cdr3_nt: TGTGCCAGCAGTGATCCCGGGACAGGGGATTGTTTT; cdr3_aa: CASSDPGTGDCF
d_call: TRBD1; v_call: TRBV12-3/TRBV12-4; j_call: TRBJ1-2; clone_size: many; cdr3_nt: TGTGCCAGCAGCAGGGACAGGTTATATGGCTACACCTTC; cdr3_aa: CASSRDRLYGYTF
d_call: TRBD1; v_call: TRBV12-3/TRBV12-4; j_call: TRBJ1-2; clone_size: many; cdr3_nt: TGTGCCAGCAGTTGGGAGACAGGGGGGCTGATCTATGGCTACACCTTC; cdr3_aa: CASSWETGGLIYGYTF
d_call: NA; v_call: TRBV5-1; j_call: TRBJ2-7; clone_size: many; cdr3_nt: TGCGCCAGCAGCTTGGAAGGGGGGCACGAGCAGTACTTC; cdr3_aa: CASSLEGGHEQYF
d_call: TRBD1; v_call: TRBV27; j_call: TRBJ1-6; clone_size: NA; cdr3_nt: TGTGCCACCCGGGACAGGGGAAATTCACCCCTCCACTTT; cdr3_aa: CATRDRGNSPLHF
d_call: NA; v_call: TRBV2; j_call: TRBJ2-1; clone_size: many; cdr3_nt: TGTGCCAGCATACTCCCCCCCCCCCGTCAGTTCTTC; cdr3_aa: CASILPPPRQFF
d_call: TRBD2; v_call: TRBV5-6; j_call: TRBJ2-4; clone_size: few; cdr3_nt: TGTGCCAGCAGCTTGGGCGGGGGCAAAAACATTCAGTACTTC; cdr3_aa: CASSLGGGKNIQYF
d_call: TRBD1; v_call: TRBV5-1; j_call: TRBJ2-3; clone_size: many; cdr3_nt: TGCGCCAGCAGCTTAAGACAGGGGGAGAGCACAGATACGCAGTATTTT; cdr3_aa: CASSLRQGESTDTQYF
d_call: NA; v_call: TRBV6-5; j_call: TRBJ1-2; clone_size: many; cdr3_nt: TGTGCCAGCAGTTCTCGGGACCCCCTTCCTCCTAACTATGGCTACACCTTC; cdr3_aa: CASSSRDPLPPNYGYTF
d_call: NA; v_call: TRBV5-1; j_call: TRBJ1-1; clone_size: many; cdr3_nt: TGTGCCAGCAGCTTGGCTTGGAACACTGAAGCTTTCTTT; cdr3_aa: CASSLAWNTEAFF
d_call: TRBD1; v_call: TRBV29-1; j_call: TRBJ1-2; clone_size: many; cdr3_nt: TGCAGCGTTGGCGGGGGGACAGGTCCGTATGGCTACACCTTC; cdr3_aa: CSVGGGTGPYGYTF
d_call: NA; v_call: TRBV2; j_call: TRBJ1-2; clone_size: many; cdr3_nt: TGTGCCAGCAGATACCCCGAGGGGGGGGCGGTTTATGGCTACACCTTC; cdr3_aa: CASRYPEGGAVYGYTF
d_call: NA; v_call: TRBV6-1; j_call: TRBJ1-4; clone_size: many; cdr3_nt: TGTGCCAGCAGGGGCACGAGGTCGGCAGGGCGGAATGAAAAACTGTTTTTT; cdr3_aa: CASRGTRSAGRNEKLFF
d_call: NA; v_call: TRBV20-1; j_call: TRBJ2-3; clone_size: NA; cdr3_nt: TGCAGTGCTAGAGATGGAGGGGGAGATTATGATACGCAGTATTTT; cdr3_aa: CSARDGGGDYDTQYF
d_call: NA; v_call: TRBV4-1; j_call: TRBJ1-4; clone_size: NA; cdr3_nt: TGCGCCAGCAGCCGAGAAGGCGCGGGGGGGGAAAAACTGTTTTTT; cdr3_aa: CASSREGAGGEKLFF
d_call: NA; v_call: TRBV19; j_call: TRBJ1-5; clone_size: many; cdr3_nt: TGTGCCAGTACCAATCGACAGGAGGGTCAGCCCCAGCATTTT; cdr3_aa: CASTNRQEGQPQHF
d_call: NA; v_call: TRBV5-1; j_call: TRBJ1-1; clone_size: many; cdr3_nt: TGCGCCAGCCACCGGCCGGGGGTGAACACTGAAGCTTTCTTT; cdr3_aa: CASHRPGVNTEAFF